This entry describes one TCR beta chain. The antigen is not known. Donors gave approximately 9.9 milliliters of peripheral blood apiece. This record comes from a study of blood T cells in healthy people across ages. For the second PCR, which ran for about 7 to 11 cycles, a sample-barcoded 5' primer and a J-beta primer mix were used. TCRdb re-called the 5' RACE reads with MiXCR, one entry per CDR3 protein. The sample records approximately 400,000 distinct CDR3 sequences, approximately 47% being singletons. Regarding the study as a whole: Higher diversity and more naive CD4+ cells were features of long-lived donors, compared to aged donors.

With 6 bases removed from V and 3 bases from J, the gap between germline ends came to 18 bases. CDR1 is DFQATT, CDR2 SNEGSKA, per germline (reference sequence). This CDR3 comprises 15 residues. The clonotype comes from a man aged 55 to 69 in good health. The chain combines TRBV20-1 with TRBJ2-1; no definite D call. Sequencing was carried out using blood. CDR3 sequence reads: CSAPSSGSNYNEQFF. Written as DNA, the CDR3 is TGCAGTGCCCCCTCCTCGGGCTCAAACTACAATGAGCAGTTCTTC.